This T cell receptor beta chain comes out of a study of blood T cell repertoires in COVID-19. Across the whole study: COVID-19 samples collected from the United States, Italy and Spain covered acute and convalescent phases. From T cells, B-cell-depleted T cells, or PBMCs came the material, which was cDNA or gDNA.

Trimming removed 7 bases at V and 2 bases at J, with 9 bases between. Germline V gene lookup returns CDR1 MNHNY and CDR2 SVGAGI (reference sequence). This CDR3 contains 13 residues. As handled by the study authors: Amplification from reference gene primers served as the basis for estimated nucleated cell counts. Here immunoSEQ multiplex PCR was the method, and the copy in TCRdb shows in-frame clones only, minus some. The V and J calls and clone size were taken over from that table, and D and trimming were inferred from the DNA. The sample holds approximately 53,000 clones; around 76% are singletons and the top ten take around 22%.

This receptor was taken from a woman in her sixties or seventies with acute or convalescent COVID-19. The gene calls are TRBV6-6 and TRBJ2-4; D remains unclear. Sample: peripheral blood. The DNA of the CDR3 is TGTGCCAGCAACCAAGAGCCCAAAAACATTCAGTACTTC. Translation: CASNQEPKNIQYF.